These T cell receptor beta chains were read from a single sample in a study of blood T cell repertoires in COVID-19. Assay: immunoSEQ multiplex PCR; the TCRdb copy retains only in-frame clones and omits some. Counted here are under 350,000 clones, about 89% occurring once; the ten biggest clones make up around 4.4%. The sequencing input was peripheral blood. The receptor source for this set is a man aged 35-49 years with acute or convalescent COVID-19. CDR3s include the opening cysteine and the closing phenylalanine or tryptophan. Fields, in order: V gene, clone size, J gene, D gene, CDR3 protein, CDR3 DNA. The D gene is left open where the match is weak. Only some rows state a clone size, as once, few, many or a class for expanded clones.

v_call: TRBV29-1; clone_size: -; j_call: TRBJ1-2; d_call: -; cdr3_aa: CSVEGLPGSYGYTF; cdr3_nt: TGCAGCGTTGAAGGCCTCCCTGGGAGCTATGGCTACACCTTC
v_call: TRBV5-1; clone_size: -; j_call: TRBJ1-3; d_call: -; cdr3_aa: CASSLEGDEDTIYF; cdr3_nt: TGCGCCAGCAGCTTGGAGGGGGACGAGGACACCATATATTTT
v_call: TRBV2; clone_size: -; j_call: TRBJ1-3; d_call: TRBD1; cdr3_aa: CASRDGTGTGNTIYF; cdr3_nt: TGTGCCAGCAGAGATGGGACAGGCACTGGAAACACCATATATTTT
v_call: TRBV5-1; clone_size: -; j_call: TRBJ1-5; d_call: TRBD1; cdr3_aa: CASSLGTPGGRQPQHF; cdr3_nt: TGCGCCAGCAGCTTGGGGACACCAGGGGGCAGGCAGCCCCAGCATTTT
v_call: TRBV6-5; clone_size: -; j_call: TRBJ2-3; d_call: TRBD2; cdr3_aa: CASSSERGGTDTQYF; cdr3_nt: TGTGCCAGCAGTTCGGAGCGGGGGGGTACAGATACGCAGTATTTT
v_call: TRBV2; clone_size: -; j_call: TRBJ1-2; d_call: TRBD1; cdr3_aa: CASSPSRQGDYGYTF; cdr3_nt: TGTGCCAGCAGTCCGAGTAGACAGGGAGACTATGGCTACACCTTC
v_call: TRBV18; clone_size: -; j_call: TRBJ2-1; d_call: TRBD2; cdr3_aa: CASSPLAGSYNEQFF; cdr3_nt: TGTGCCAGCTCACCTCTAGCGGGCTCCTACAATGAGCAGTTCTTC
v_call: TRBV27; clone_size: -; j_call: TRBJ1-1; d_call: -; cdr3_aa: CASSTSRPGTGGTEAFF; cdr3_nt: -
v_call: TRBV5-1; clone_size: -; j_call: TRBJ1-2; d_call: TRBD1; cdr3_aa: CASSSGGEGYGYTF; cdr3_nt: TGCGCCAGTTCGTCAGGGGGCGAAGGCTATGGCTACACCTTC
v_call: TRBV11-2; clone_size: -; j_call: TRBJ2-4; d_call: -; cdr3_aa: CASSLYEPGNIQYF; cdr3_nt: TGTGCCAGCAGCTTATATGAACCCGGAAACATTCAGTACTTC
v_call: TRBV5-8; clone_size: -; j_call: TRBJ1-2; d_call: -; cdr3_aa: CASRQTTGKDGYTF; cdr3_nt: TGTGCCAGCAGACAAACCACAGGGAAGGATGGCTACACCTTC
v_call: TRBV19; clone_size: -; j_call: TRBJ1-2; d_call: -; cdr3_aa: CASSISGARGYTF; cdr3_nt: TGTGCCAGTAGTATAAGTGGGGCTCGGGGCTACACCTTC
v_call: TRBV7-9; clone_size: -; j_call: TRBJ1-2; d_call: TRBD1; cdr3_aa: CASSLARTGYGYTF; cdr3_nt: TGTGCCAGCAGCTTAGCAAGGACAGGGTATGGCTACACCTTC
v_call: TRBV5-8; clone_size: -; j_call: TRBJ1-1; d_call: TRBD1; cdr3_aa: CASSAQGVGAEAFF; cdr3_nt: TGTGCCAGCAGCGCCCAGGGGGTTGGCGCTGAAGCTTTCTTT
v_call: TRBV5-8; clone_size: -; j_call: TRBJ1-5; d_call: -; cdr3_aa: CASSPTNRGNQPQHF; cdr3_nt: TGTGCCAGCAGCCCCACGAACAGAGGCAATCAGCCCCAGCATTTT
v_call: TRBV7-9; clone_size: once; j_call: TRBJ1-1; d_call: -; cdr3_aa: CASSKSREAGVNTEAFF; cdr3_nt: TGTGCCAGCAGCAAAAGCAGGGAGGCGGGCGTAAACACTGAAGCTTTCTTT
v_call: TRBV5-1; clone_size: -; j_call: TRBJ2-2; d_call: -; cdr3_aa: CASSSGTSLNTGELFF; cdr3_nt: TGCGCCAGCAGCTCGGGGACTTCCCTGAACACCGGGGAGCTGTTTTTT
v_call: TRBV5-1; clone_size: -; j_call: TRBJ2-3; d_call: TRBD1; cdr3_aa: CASSLETGTDTQYF; cdr3_nt: TGCGCCAGCAGCTTGGAGACAGGGACAGATACGCAGTATTTT
v_call: TRBV12-3/TRBV12-4; clone_size: -; j_call: TRBJ1-1; d_call: -; cdr3_aa: CASSLTSGEAFF; cdr3_nt: TGTGCCAGCAGTTTAACAAGCGGCGAGGCTTTCTTT
v_call: TRBV5-4; clone_size: -; j_call: TRBJ1-2; d_call: -; cdr3_aa: CASSSSTVPFYGYTF; cdr3_nt: TGTGCCAGCAGCTCCTCGACAGTACCCTTTTATGGCTACACCTTC
v_call: TRBV19; clone_size: -; j_call: TRBJ1-1; d_call: TRBD1; cdr3_aa: CASSIRQGWSTEAFF; cdr3_nt: TGTGCCAGTAGTATCAGACAGGGTTGGAGCACTGAAGCTTTCTTT
v_call: TRBV5-1; clone_size: -; j_call: TRBJ2-6; d_call: TRBD2; cdr3_aa: CASSSSNQTSGRLTGANVLTF; cdr3_nt: TGCGCCAGCAGCTCGTCCAATCAGACTAGCGGGAGGCTCACAGGGGCCAACGTCCTGACTTTC
v_call: TRBV2; clone_size: few; j_call: TRBJ2-7; d_call: -; cdr3_aa: CASSRGTDSPGQYF; cdr3_nt: TGTGCCAGCAGTAGGGGAACAGACAGCCCAGGGCAGTACTTC
v_call: TRBV5-5; clone_size: -; j_call: TRBJ1-2; d_call: TRBD1; cdr3_aa: CASRARTGILYGYTF; cdr3_nt: TGTGCCAGCAGGGCTCGGACAGGGATCCTTTATGGCTACACCTTC
v_call: TRBV28; clone_size: -; j_call: TRBJ1-3; d_call: TRBD1; cdr3_aa: CASSSGQALSTIYF; cdr3_nt: TGTGCCAGCAGTTCCGGACAGGCCCTCAGCACCATATATTTT
v_call: TRBV21-1; clone_size: once; j_call: TRBJ1-5; d_call: -; cdr3_aa: CASAQGRGNQPQHF; cdr3_nt: TGTGCCAGCGCACAGGGAAGGGGCAATCAGCCCCAGCATTTT
v_call: TRBV7-2; clone_size: -; j_call: TRBJ1-2; d_call: -; cdr3_aa: CASSLGTVFYGYTF; cdr3_nt: TGTGCCAGCAGCTTAGGGACAGTTTTCTATGGCTACACCTTC
v_call: TRBV6-2/TRBV6-3; clone_size: -; j_call: TRBJ1-5; d_call: -; cdr3_aa: CASSYRGDPRFNQPQHF; cdr3_nt: TGTGCCAGCAGTTACCGCGGGGATCCGCGGTTCAATCAGCCCCAGCATTTT
v_call: TRBV3-1/TRBV3-2; clone_size: -; j_call: TRBJ1-3; d_call: -; cdr3_aa: CASSQAGNGNTIYF; cdr3_nt: TGTGCCAGCAGCCAAGCAGGGAACGGAAACACCATATATTTT
v_call: TRBV11-2; clone_size: -; j_call: TRBJ1-1; d_call: TRBD1; cdr3_aa: CASTRGGTGALNTEAFF; cdr3_nt: TGTGCCAGCACCCGCGGCGGGACAGGGGCTCTGAACACTGAAGCTTTCTTT
v_call: TRBV10-1; clone_size: -; j_call: TRBJ2-3; d_call: TRBD1; cdr3_aa: CASSWDRSTSTDTQYF; cdr3_nt: TGCGCCAGCAGCTGGGACAGGAGCACTAGCACAGATACGCAGTATTTT
v_call: TRBV7-2; clone_size: -; j_call: TRBJ2-2; d_call: -; cdr3_aa: CASSMVSRAGELFF; cdr3_nt: TGTGCCAGCAGCATGGTCAGTCGGGCCGGGGAGCTGTTTTTT
v_call: TRBV7-2; clone_size: -; j_call: TRBJ2-2; d_call: -; cdr3_aa: CASSARSVLNTGELFF; cdr3_nt: TGTGCCAGCAGCGCTCGTTCCGTACTGAACACCGGGGAGCTGTTTTTT
v_call: TRBV10-2; clone_size: -; j_call: TRBJ1-6; d_call: TRBD1; cdr3_aa: CATQGVNSPLHF; cdr3_nt: TGCGCCACCCAGGGGGTTAATTCACCCCTCCACTTT
v_call: TRBV5-6; clone_size: few; j_call: TRBJ1-6; d_call: TRBD1; cdr3_aa: CASSPRGNSPLHF; cdr3_nt: TGTGCCAGCAGCCCCAGGGGGAATTCACCCCTCCACTTT
v_call: TRBV7-2; clone_size: -; j_call: TRBJ2-7; d_call: TRBD2; cdr3_aa: CASSLFSGGFYEQYF; cdr3_nt: TGTGCCAGCAGCTTATTTAGCGGGGGTTTCTACGAGCAGTACTTC
v_call: TRBV7-6; clone_size: -; j_call: TRBJ2-6; d_call: -; cdr3_aa: CASSQSSSGANVLTF; cdr3_nt: TGTGCCAGCAGCCAAAGTAGCTCTGGGGCCAACGTCCTGACTTTC
v_call: TRBV7-2; clone_size: -; j_call: TRBJ1-4; d_call: TRBD1; cdr3_aa: CASSLTGGINEKLFF; cdr3_nt: TGTGCCAGCAGCTTAACAGGGGGCATTAATGAAAAACTGTTTTTT
v_call: TRBV4-1; clone_size: -; j_call: TRBJ1-1; d_call: -; cdr3_aa: CASRPNRVPNTEAFF; cdr3_nt: TGCGCCAGCAGACCTAACAGGGTACCGAACACTGAAGCTTTCTTT
v_call: TRBV7-6; clone_size: once; j_call: TRBJ1-5; d_call: TRBD1; cdr3_aa: CASSNRDRGLNQPQHF; cdr3_nt: TGTGCCAGCAGCAACCGGGACAGGGGGCTGAATCAGCCCCAGCATTTT
v_call: TRBV6-5; clone_size: -; j_call: TRBJ2-2; d_call: TRBD1; cdr3_aa: CATLVDRVTGELFF; cdr3_nt: TGTGCCACCCTAGTCGACAGGGTCACCGGGGAGCTGTTTTTT
v_call: TRBV11-2; clone_size: -; j_call: TRBJ2-2; d_call: -; cdr3_aa: CASSFQARVWTGELFF; cdr3_nt: TGTGCCAGCAGCTTTCAAGCCAGGGTCTGGACCGGGGAGCTGTTTTTT
v_call: TRBV3-1/TRBV3-2; clone_size: -; j_call: TRBJ2-7; d_call: -; cdr3_aa: CASSQDPYGFGEQYF; cdr3_nt: TGTGCCAGCAGCCAAGATCCCTACGGGTTTGGTGAGCAGTACTTC
v_call: TRBV15; clone_size: -; j_call: TRBJ1-4; d_call: TRBD1; cdr3_aa: CATSRDLRRDSGKLFF; cdr3_nt: TGTGCCACCAGCAGAGATTTACGCCGGGACAGTGGAAAACTGTTTTTT
v_call: TRBV14; clone_size: -; j_call: TRBJ2-7; d_call: -; cdr3_aa: CASSPGHIYEQYF; cdr3_nt: TGTGCCAGCAGCCCGGGACACATCTACGAGCAGTACTTC
v_call: TRBV11-2; clone_size: few; j_call: TRBJ1-5; d_call: -; cdr3_aa: CASSPGQRSVQPQHF; cdr3_nt: TGTGCCAGCAGCCCAGGACAGAGGTCGGTTCAGCCCCAGCATTTT
v_call: TRBV27; clone_size: -; j_call: TRBJ1-1; d_call: -; cdr3_aa: CASSLIGGDTEAFF; cdr3_nt: TGTGCCAGCAGTTTAATTGGGGGGGACACTGAAGCTTTCTTT
v_call: TRBV7-8; clone_size: -; j_call: TRBJ1-5; d_call: TRBD1; cdr3_aa: CASSLRVGTGVQPQHF; cdr3_nt: TGTGCCAGCAGCCTGAGGGTTGGGACAGGGGTTCAGCCCCAGCATTTT
v_call: TRBV6-5; clone_size: few; j_call: TRBJ2-2; d_call: -; cdr3_aa: CASSHYFGTGELFF; cdr3_nt: TGTGCCAGCAGTCACTATTTCGGGACCGGGGAGCTGTTTTTT
v_call: TRBV27; clone_size: -; j_call: TRBJ2-2; d_call: TRBD2; cdr3_aa: CASSSRGGGAGGELFF; cdr3_nt: TGTGCCAGCAGCTCTAGAGGCGGGGGGGCAGGCGGGGAGCTGTTTTTT
v_call: TRBV7-9; clone_size: -; j_call: TRBJ2-1; d_call: TRBD2; cdr3_aa: CASSFQWGGYNEQFF; cdr3_nt: TGTGCCAGCAGCTTTCAGTGGGGGGGCTACAATGAGCAGTTCTTC
v_call: TRBV5-4; clone_size: once; j_call: TRBJ2-5; d_call: TRBD1; cdr3_aa: CASSSRDRAQETQYF; cdr3_nt: TGTGCCAGCAGCTCGAGGGACAGGGCCCAAGAGACCCAGTACTTC
v_call: TRBV5-1; clone_size: -; j_call: TRBJ1-4; d_call: -; cdr3_aa: CASSNPGLLNEKLFF; cdr3_nt: TGCGCCAGCAGCAATCCGGGACTCCTTAATGAAAAACTGTTTTTT
v_call: TRBV5-1; clone_size: -; j_call: TRBJ2-7; d_call: -; cdr3_aa: CASSLTGGYDYEQYF; cdr3_nt: TGCGCCAGCAGCCTGACGGGCGGGTACGACTACGAGCAGTACTTC
v_call: TRBV5-6; clone_size: -; j_call: TRBJ1-5; d_call: -; cdr3_aa: CASSLGGVGPQHF; cdr3_nt: TGTGCCAGCAGCTTGGGCGGGGTGGGGCCCCAGCATTTT